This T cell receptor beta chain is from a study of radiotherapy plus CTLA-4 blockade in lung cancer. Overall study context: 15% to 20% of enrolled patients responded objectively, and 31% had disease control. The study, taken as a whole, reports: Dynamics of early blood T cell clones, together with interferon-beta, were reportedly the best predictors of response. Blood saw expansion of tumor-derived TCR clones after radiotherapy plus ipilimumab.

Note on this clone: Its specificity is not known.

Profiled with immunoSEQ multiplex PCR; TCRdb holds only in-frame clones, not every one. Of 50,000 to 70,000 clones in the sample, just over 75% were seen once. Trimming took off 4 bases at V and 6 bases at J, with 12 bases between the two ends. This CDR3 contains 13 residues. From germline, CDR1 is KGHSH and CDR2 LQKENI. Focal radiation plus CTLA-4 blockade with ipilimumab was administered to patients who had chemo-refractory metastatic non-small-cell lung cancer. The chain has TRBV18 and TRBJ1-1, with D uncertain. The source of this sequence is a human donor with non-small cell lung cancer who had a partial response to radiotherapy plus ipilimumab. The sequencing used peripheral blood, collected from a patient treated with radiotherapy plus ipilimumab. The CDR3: CASSLLDTAEAFF. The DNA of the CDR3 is TGTGCCAGCTCACTGTTAGACACGGCTGAAGCTTTCTTT.